One sample yielded the 21 T cell receptor beta chains listed below, sequenced in a study of T cells in Graves' hyperthyroidism and ophthalmopathy. Template material for amplifying TCR beta CDR3 regions consisted of RNA transcripts. A first-round RT-PCR of the TCR CDR3 used the HTBI primer set. TCRdb recomputed calls from the multiplex PCR reads with MiXCR, one row per CDR3 protein. This table has 370,000 or so distinct CDR3 sequences, approximately 15% appearing once. Specimen: blood. Source of these receptors: a woman between 18 and 29 years old with Graves' hyperthyroidism that later progressed to Graves' ophthalmopathy.

This clonotype came up a few times. The chain couples TRBV14 to TRBJ2-6; D remains ambiguous. V lost 0 bases and J 2 bases, leaving 14 bases between the germline ends. In germline, CDR1 is SGHDN, CDR2 FVKESK. The CDR3 sequence is 18 residues long. CDR3 residues: CASSQDDLGDPGANVLTF. The DNA for the CDR3 is TGTGCCAGCAGCCAAGACGACCTTGGCGACCCTGGGGCCAACGTCCTGACTTTC.

V and J are TRBV27 and TRBJ1-5; TRBD1 matches 7 bases. Germline V gene sequence: CDR1 MNHEY, CDR2 SMNVEV (reference sequence). V was pared by 5 bases and J by 2 bases, with 9 bases of the junction left unmatched. The CDR3 has 16 residues. The CDR3 loop is CASSPSTGIGNQPQHF. As DNA, the CDR3 is TGTGCCAGCAGTCCTTCGACAGGGATAGGCAATCAGCCCCAGCATTTT.

Ten or more counts support this clonotype. The gene calls are TRBV20-1 and TRBJ1-1, with unresolved D. This CDR3 contains 14 residues. In germline, CDR1 is DFQATT, CDR2 SNEGSKA (reference sequence). V was cut by 2 bases and J by 1 base, with 11 bases left in between. DNA of the CDR3: TGCAGTGCTAGAAACCGACTTGGGAACACTGAAGCTTTCTTT. Residues: CSARNRLGNTEAFF.

This clonotype was recorded at least ten times. This chain links TRBV28 with TRBJ2-7; 8 bases are shared with TRBD1. V shed 4 bases, J shed 2 bases, and the junction held 7 bases outside the gene matches. Germline V gene sequence: CDR1 MDHEN, CDR2 SYDVKM. The CDR3 runs 15 residues. In DNA, the CDR3 is TGTGCCAGCAGTTCGCTCCGGGACAGGACCTACGAGCAGTACTTC. Amino acids: CASSSLRDRTYEQYF.

The V and J genes are TRBV9 and TRBJ2-7; maybe TRBD2 (5 bases). The CDR3 covers 13 residues. Trimming took off 0 bases at V and 2 bases at J, with 6 bases between the two ends. CDR1 and CDR2 from the germline V gene are SGDLS and YYNGEE. CDR3 DNA: TGTGCCAGCAGCGTAGACGGGACCTACGAGCAGTACTTC. Translating it yields CASSVDGTYEQYF.

This clonotype was seen at least ten times. The chain has TRBV5-1 and TRBJ2-1, with no clear D. V dropped 0 bases and J dropped 3 bases, with 7 bases sitting between them. Per the germline V gene, CDR1 is SGHRS and CDR2 is YFSETQ. This CDR3 has 14 amino acids. In DNA, the CDR3 is TGCGCCAGCAGCTTGGCAGGAGACTACAATGAGCAGTTCTTC. It is translated as CASSLAGDYNEQFF.

This clonotype has at least ten counts. The chain combines TRBV6-1 with TRBJ1-4, with D maybe TRBD1 (6 bases). Germline CDR1 reads MNHNS; CDR2 reads SASEGT. V shed 6 bases and J shed 8 bases, with 13 bases lying between them. This CDR3 has 13 residues. CDR3 DNA: TGTGCCAGCAGCCCCCGGGACACCGAAAAACTGTTTTTT. Its protein is CASSPRDTEKLFF.

In DNA form, the CDR3 reads TGTGCCAGCAGCCAAGATCCTACCTCTGGGGCCAACGTCCTGACTTTC. Protein product: CASSQDPTSGANVLTF. This rearrangement joins TRBV3-1 to TRBJ2-6; D unresolved. The germline V and J ends were trimmed by 0 bases and 0 bases, with 6 bases remaining between them. The germline CDR1 and CDR2 sequences are LGHDT and YNNKEL (reference sequence). There are 16 residues in the CDR3.

In its sample, this clonotype was seen a few times. The rearrangement links TRBV20-1 to TRBJ2-1, with no clear D. Germline assignment: CDR1 DFQATT and CDR2 SNEGSKA (reference sequence). The V end lost 6 bases, the J end lost 6 bases, and 6 bases lay between the germline ends. CDR3 length: 10 amino acids. This chain's CDR3 is CSAGVNEQFF. The CDR3, as DNA: TGCAGTGCCGGCGTCAATGAGCAGTTCTTC.

This clonotype was detected only a few times. This chain joins TRBV20-1 and TRBJ2-4; D not certain. Germline V gene lookup returns CDR1 DFQATT and CDR2 SNEGSKA (reference sequence). The CDR3 loop spans 17 amino acids. V dropped 0 bases and J dropped 0 bases, with 15 bases sitting between them. The DNA for the CDR3 is TGCAGTGCTAGAGATCTTGGGCGAAAACTAGCCAAAAACATTCAGTACTTC. Protein sequence: CSARDLGRKLAKNIQYF.

This clonotype was recorded at least ten times. This chain links TRBV3-1 with TRBJ1-2, with D hard to call. CDR3 length equals 15 residues. The germline V gene has CDR1 LGHDT and CDR2 YNNKEL (reference sequence). Trimming stripped 2 bases from V and 4 bases from J, with 14 bases between. Here the CDR3 DNA reads TGTGCCAGCAGCCAATCAGTTCGACCGGCCTATGGCTACACCTTC. It specifies CASSQSVRPAYGYTF.

This clonotype showed up many times. The chain has TRBV3-1 and TRBJ2-1; TRBD2 matches 14 bases. The CDR3 extends over 16 amino acids. The V gene's germline CDR1 is LGHDT and CDR2 YNNKEL (reference sequence). V lost 0 bases, J lost 10 bases, and 5 bases stayed unmatched. The DNA for the CDR3 is TGTGCCAGCAGCCAAGATTTAAGGACTAGCGGGAGGGAGCAGTTCTTC. This translates into CASSQDLRTSGREQFF.

This clonotype showed up many times. The V and J genes are TRBV2 and TRBJ1-1; no firm D call. The CDR3 extends over 14 amino acids. Trimming left V 4 bases short and J 5 bases short, with 14 bases between. Germline V CDR1 and CDR2: SNHLY, FYNNEI. For the CDR3, the DNA is TGTGCCAGCAGTGTTGGACGAGGGAGTACTGAAGCTTTCTTT. This translates into CASSVGRGSTEAFF.

This clonotype came up many times. V is TRBV2 and J is TRBJ1-3, with D uncertain. This CDR3 is built from 13 residues. V shed 6 bases and J shed 0 bases, with 6 bases lying between them. Germline V gives CDR1 SNHLY, CDR2 FYNNEI. This CDR3 is CASRQSSGNTIYF. CDR3 in DNA: TGTGCCAGCAGACAGTCCTCTGGAAACACCATATATTTT.

This clonotype was seen more than once but under ten times. Possible read error: a much larger clone is one base away. V is TRBV2 and J is TRBJ2-3, with D perhaps TRBD2 (6 bases). With 4 bases removed from V and 1 base from J, the gap between germline ends came to 9 bases. CDR1 is SNHLY, CDR2 FYNNEI, per germline. CDR3 length: 14 amino acids. For the CDR3, the DNA is TGTGCCAGCAGTGGGCCTAGCGGCACAGATACGCAGTATTTT. It specifies CASSGPSGTDTQYF. Complete variable domain (other parts from reference TRBV2 and TRBJ2-3): EPEVTQTPSHQVTQMGQEVILRCVPISNHLYFYWYRQILGQKVEFLVSFYNNEISEKSEIFDDQFSVERPDGSNFTLKIRSTKLEDSAMYFCASSGPSGTDTQYFGPGTRLTVL.

This clonotype was observed a few times. The gene calls are TRBV7-9 and TRBJ2-1; 10 nucleotides match TRBD2. Germline V gene data show CDR1 as SEHNR and CDR2 as FQNEAQ (reference sequence). The CDR3 is 17 amino acids. The J segment lost 7 bases and the V segment lost 1 base, leaving 10 bases of the junction unmatched. CDR3 protein: CASSLEGSSGSRNEQFF. In DNA, the CDR3 is TGTGCCAGCAGCTTAGAGGGGTCTAGCGGGAGTCGGAATGAGCAGTTCTTC.

The gene calls are TRBV5-1 and TRBJ1-3; D might be TRBD1 (5 bases). Germline-derived CDR1 and CDR2 are SGHRS and YFSETQ. Trimming cost V 1 base and J 8 bases, with 10 bases left between them. This CDR3 has 13 residues. Written as DNA, the CDR3 is TGCGCCAGCAGCTTGAGGACATCGGACACCATATATTTT. Encoded protein: CASSLRTSDTIYF.

This clonotype was seen repeatedly, ten times or more. The chain uses TRBV28 and TRBJ2-1, with a tentative D call TRBD2 (6 bases). Germline CDR1 is MDHEN and CDR2 is SYDVKM. V gave up 7 bases and J gave up 8 bases, with 12 bases separating them. This CDR3 is built from 12 residues. The CDR3 sequence: CASTAGRDEQFF. CDR3 nucleotide sequence: TGTGCCAGCACGGCGGGACGGGATGAGCAGTTCTTC.

This clonotype has just a few counts. The chain couples TRBV4-2 to TRBJ2-7; 9 bases agree with TRBD2. V lost 0 bases to trimming and J lost 6 bases; unmatched junction nucleotides: 9. CDR1 is LGHNA and CDR2 is YNFKEQ in the germline V gene. This CDR3 is built from 16 residues. For the CDR3, the DNA is TGTGCCAGCAGCCAAGAGAATAGCGGGAGACGGTCCGAGCAGTACTTC. It yields the protein CASSQENSGRRSEQYF.

The sample holds many counts of this clonotype. CDR3 DNA: TGCAGTGGAACGGGACTAGCGGGAGGGCCGCTAAATGAGCAGTTCTTC. Translated: CSGTGLAGGPLNEQFF. V is TRBV20-1 and J is TRBJ2-1, with 16 bases that match TRBD2. Germline trimming cut 7 bases from V and 7 bases from J; bases unmatched to any gene: 10. Per germline, CDR1 DFQATT and CDR2 SNEGSKA (reference sequence). The CDR3 is 16 amino acids.

This clonotype turned up a few times. The chain combines TRBV4-3 with TRBJ2-3, with a weak D call TRBD1 (6 bases). Between the trimmed V and J ends, which lost 0 bases and 3 bases, there was a span of 10 bases. This CDR3 is 15 amino acids long. The V gene's germline CDR1 is LGHNA and CDR2 YSLEER. This CDR3 reads CASSQEGRGTDTQYF. The CDR3 DNA follows: TGCGCCAGCAGCCAAGAGGGCAGGGGTACAGATACGCAGTATTTT.